This is a list of T cell receptor beta chains from one sample in a study of long-term antiretroviral therapy in people with HIV. Assay: immunoSEQ multiplex PCR; the TCRdb copy retains only in-frame clones and omits some. Of roughly 50,000 clones in the sample, around four fifths were seen once. The sequenced sample was unsorted PBMCs, obtained 0.8 years after starting antiretroviral therapy. All receptors come from a woman under 30 with HIV. The CDR3 runs from the conserved cysteine through the conserved F or W. Fields, in order: D gene, V gene, clone size, J gene, CDR3 protein, CDR3 DNA. A D gene is named only where the DNA matches it firmly. A row's size may be missing; if present it is once, few, many or a size class.

-	TRBV7-2	medium-sized	TRBJ1-5	CASSSSGGLGSPQHF	TGTGCCAGCAGCTCAAGTGGGGGCCTTGGCTCGCCCCAGCATTTT
TRBD2	TRBV29-1	-	TRBJ2-1	CSVEDLIRASGSPDTSSYNEQFF	TGCAGCGTTGAAGATCTTATTCGGGCTAGCGGGAGTCCCGATACTAGCTCCTACAATGAGCAGTTCTTC
TRBD2	TRBV5-1	-	TRBJ2-2	CASSPLLAGTGELFF	TGCGCCAGCAGCCCCCTCCTAGCGGGCACCGGGGAGCTGTTTTTT
TRBD2	TRBV28	-	TRBJ2-7	CASTPGGVYLATGEQYF	TGTGCCAGCACCCCGGGGGGAGTTTACCTAGCGACGGGCGAGCAGTACTTC
-	TRBV7-3	few	TRBJ2-1	CASSLWGGTGINEQFF	TGTGCCAGCAGCTTATGGGGTGGGACGGGAATCAATGAGCAGTTCTTC
-	TRBV11-2	-	TRBJ2-4	CASSPRGLGTKNIQYF	TGTGCCAGCAGCCCCCGGGGACTGGGAACCAAAAACATTCAGTACTTC
TRBD1	TRBV28	-	TRBJ2-7	CASSSGTGFFEQYF	TGTGCCAGCAGTTCCGGGACAGGGTTTTTCGAGCAGTACTTC
TRBD1	TRBV5-1	-	TRBJ2-1	CASSYGQVGPYNEQFF	TGCGCCAGCAGCTACGGACAGGTGGGGCCTTACAATGAGCAGTTCTTC
-	TRBV9	-	TRBJ2-2	CASSVDLPGARGELFF	TGTGCCAGCAGCGTAGACTTGCCGGGAGCGAGGGGGGAGCTGTTTTTT
TRBD1	TRBV29-1	-	TRBJ2-3	CSAIPGQGRTDTQYF	TGCAGCGCCATACCGGGACAGGGCCGCACAGATACGCAGTATTTT
-	TRBV28	-	TRBJ1-1	CASSYPRGGTEAFF	TGTGCCAGCAGTTACCCCCGCGGGGGGACTGAAGCTTTCTTT
TRBD1	TRBV4-3	-	TRBJ2-1	CASSQDLGQGLRNEQFF	TGCGCCAGCAGCCAAGACCTAGGACAGGGGCTTCGCAATGAGCAGTTCTTC
-	TRBV10-3	-	TRBJ2-7	CAISEQGYEQYF	TGTGCCATCAGTGAGCAGGGGTACGAGCAGTACTTC
TRBD1	TRBV7-9	-	TRBJ2-7	CASSTGQGAWEQYF	TGTGCCAGCAGCACCGGACAGGGGGCTTGGGAGCAGTACTTC
TRBD1	TRBV4-2	-	TRBJ1-3	CASRDRDSSSGNTIYF	TGTGCCAGCAGGGACAGGGACTCAAGCTCTGGAAACACCATATATTTT
TRBD2	TRBV2	-	TRBJ2-7	CASRRTSGKEEEYF	TGTGCCAGCAGGAGGACTAGCGGGAAAGAGGAGGAGTACTTC
TRBD1	TRBV19	-	TRBJ1-4	CASSRGQGAEKLFF	TGTGCCAGTAGCCGGGGACAGGGGGCGGAAAAACTGTTTTTT
-	TRBV18	-	TRBJ1-1	CASSPSLGANTEAFF	TGTGCCAGCTCGCCCTCACTCGGGGCCAACACTGAAGCTTTCTTT
-	TRBV25-1	few	TRBJ1-3	CASSDPGRNTIYF	TGTGCCAGCAGTGATCCCGGACGAAACACCATATATTTT
-	TRBV13	-	TRBJ2-2	CASSLEGLALNTGELFF	TGTGCCAGCAGCTTAGAGGGGCTAGCGCTTAACACCGGGGAGCTGTTTTTT
-	TRBV6-5	-	TRBJ2-3	CASSVGLSTDTQYF	TGTGCCAGCAGTGTCGGGTTATCTACAGATACGCAGTATTTT
-	TRBV4-1	-	TRBJ1-5	CASSQRTNSNQPQHF	TGCGCCAGCAGCCAGCGTACCAATAGCAATCAGCCCCAGCATTTT
TRBD1	TRBV7-2	-	TRBJ1-5	CASSTTGVQRNQPQHF	TGTGCCAGCAGCACCACAGGGGTGCAGCGCAATCAGCCCCAGCATTTT
-	TRBV11-2	-	TRBJ2-3	CASSRTLLPDTQYF	TGTGCCAGCAGCCGCACGTTGTTACCGGATACGCAGTATTTT
-	TRBV27	once	TRBJ2-3	CASLSFGGASTDTQYF	TGTGCCAGCCTCTCCTTTGGGGGAGCTAGCACAGATACGCAGTATTTT
-	TRBV27	-	TRBJ1-4	CASSFGSTNEKLFF	TGTGCCAGCAGTTTCGGATCGACTAATGAAAAACTGTTTTTT
-	TRBV27	-	TRBJ1-1	CASSLWGWTEAFF	TGTGCCAGCAGTTTGTGGGGGTGGACTGAAGCTTTCTTT
TRBD2	TRBV11-2	-	TRBJ2-2	CASSLFGRDTGELFF	TGTGCCAGCAGCTTGTTCGGGAGGGACACCGGGGAGCTGTTTTTT
-	TRBV11-2	-	TRBJ2-2	CASSSLRGPGELFF	TGTGCCAGCAGCTCCCTCCGGGGTCCCGGGGAGCTGTTTTTT
-	TRBV27	-	TRBJ2-1	CASSLGLGPLPFF	TGTGCCAGCAGCTTGGGTTTGGGCCCGTTGCCGTTCTTC
-	TRBV6-5	once	TRBJ1-3	CASTRGNTIYF	TGTGCCAGCACCCGGGGGAACACCATATATTTT
-	TRBV9	-	TRBJ1-5	CASSVGGAAENQPQHF	TGTGCCAGCAGCGTAGGTGGTGCGGCGGAGAATCAGCCCCAGCATTTT
TRBD2	TRBV5-4	-	TRBJ2-7	CASSLGLAGGPLSYEQYF	TGTGCCAGCAGCTTGGGACTAGCGGGAGGGCCGCTCTCCTACGAGCAGTACTTC
-	TRBV27	-	TRBJ2-7	CASSPSPGGRREQYF	TGTGCCAGCAGCCCCTCCCCCGGAGGGCGACGCGAGCAGTACTTC
TRBD1	TRBV4-3	once	TRBJ2-1	CASSLDRRASNEQFF	TGCGCCAGCAGCCTGGACAGGCGTGCGTCCAATGAGCAGTTCTTC
-	TRBV7-3	-	TRBJ2-7	CASSRTPGTYEQYF	TGTGCCAGCAGCCGGACCCCTGGGACCTACGAGCAGTACTTC
TRBD1	TRBV27	-	TRBJ1-2	CASSLHSGTGETNYGYTF	TGTGCCAGCAGTTTACACTCCGGGACAGGAGAAACTAACTATGGCTACACCTTC
TRBD1	TRBV7-9	-	TRBJ1-2	CASSPTGGNYGYTF	TGTGCCAGCAGTCCGACAGGGGGCAACTATGGCTACACCTTC
-	TRBV7-2	-	TRBJ1-2	CASSWKWEQRF	TGTGCCAGCAGCTGGAAATGGGAACAAAGATTC
-	TRBV9	-	TRBJ2-2	CASSDRPYTGELFF	TGTGCCAGCAGCGATAGACCCTACACCGGGGAGCTGTTTTTT
-	TRBV27	-	TRBJ2-2	CASSLADGNTGELFF	TGTGCCAGCAGTTTAGCTGACGGGAACACCGGGGAGCTGTTTTTT